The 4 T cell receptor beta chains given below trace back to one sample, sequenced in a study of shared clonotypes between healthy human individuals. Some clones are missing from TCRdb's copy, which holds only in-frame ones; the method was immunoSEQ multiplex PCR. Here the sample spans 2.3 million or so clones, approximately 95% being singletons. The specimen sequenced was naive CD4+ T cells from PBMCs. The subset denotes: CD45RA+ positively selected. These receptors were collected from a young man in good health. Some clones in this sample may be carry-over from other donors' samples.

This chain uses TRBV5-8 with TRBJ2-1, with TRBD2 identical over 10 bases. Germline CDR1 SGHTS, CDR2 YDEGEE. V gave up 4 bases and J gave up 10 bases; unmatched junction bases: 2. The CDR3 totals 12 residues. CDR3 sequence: CASSPGLAEQFF. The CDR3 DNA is TGTGCCAGCAGCCCGGGACTAGCGGAGCAGTTCTTC.

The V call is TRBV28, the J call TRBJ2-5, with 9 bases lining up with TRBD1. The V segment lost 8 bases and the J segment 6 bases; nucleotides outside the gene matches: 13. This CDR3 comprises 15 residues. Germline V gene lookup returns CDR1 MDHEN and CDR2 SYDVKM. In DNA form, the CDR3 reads TGTGCCAGCGGGACACCAACAGGGGGCGAACAGACCCAGTACTTC. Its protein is CASGTPTGGEQTQYF.

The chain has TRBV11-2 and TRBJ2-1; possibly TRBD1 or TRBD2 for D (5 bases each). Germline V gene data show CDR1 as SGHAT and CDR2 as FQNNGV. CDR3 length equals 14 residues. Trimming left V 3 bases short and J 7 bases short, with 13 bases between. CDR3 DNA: TGTGCCAGCAGCTTTCGGGGCACAGTGAATGAGCAGTTCTTC. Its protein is CASSFRGTVNEQFF.

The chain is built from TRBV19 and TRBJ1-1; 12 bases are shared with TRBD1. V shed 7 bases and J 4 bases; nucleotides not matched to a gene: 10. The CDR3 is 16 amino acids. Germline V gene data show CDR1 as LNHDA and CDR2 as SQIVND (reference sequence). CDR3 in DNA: TGTGCCAGTAATAGCCCGGGACAGGGGGCACTCACTGAAGCTTTCTTT. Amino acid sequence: CASNSPGQGALTEAFF.